The TCR beta chain under discussion was sequenced for a study of early stage breast cancer tumors. Study-wide points: Enriched TCRB sequences shared across patients were mostly commonly generated sequences. Tumors had approximately 2.5-fold higher T cell density than normal breast.

Clones were read by immunoSEQ multiplex PCR, and TCRdb kept only the in-frame ones, dropping some. The sample lists about 21,000 clones, around 76% occurring once. This clone was counted a few times. Antigen unknown. Germline V gene data show CDR1 as MNHNS and CDR2 as SASEGT. V lost 1 base, J lost 4 bases, and 11 bases lay in between. The length of the CDR3 is 15 residues. The genes are TRBV6-1 and TRBJ1-5; a possible D gene is TRBD1 (5 bases). This TCR derives from a person in their sixties with breast cancer. Source material: blood. The CDR3 loop reads CASSEGRQQNQPQHF. The CDR3 DNA reads as TGTGCCAGCAGTGAAGGACGACAGCAAAATCAGCCCCAGCATTTT.